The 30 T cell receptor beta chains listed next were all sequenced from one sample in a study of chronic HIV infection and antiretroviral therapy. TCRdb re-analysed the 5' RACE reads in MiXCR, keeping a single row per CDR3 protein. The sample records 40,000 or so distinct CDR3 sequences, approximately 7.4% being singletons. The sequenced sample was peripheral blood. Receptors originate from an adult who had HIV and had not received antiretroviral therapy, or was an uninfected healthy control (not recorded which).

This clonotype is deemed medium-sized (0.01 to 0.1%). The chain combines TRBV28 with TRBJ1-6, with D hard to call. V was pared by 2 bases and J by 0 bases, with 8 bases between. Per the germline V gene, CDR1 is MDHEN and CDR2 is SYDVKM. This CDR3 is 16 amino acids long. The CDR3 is CASSLARDSYNSPLHF. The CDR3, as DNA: TGTGCCAGCAGTTTAGCCCGGGACTCCTATAATTCACCCCTCCACTTT.

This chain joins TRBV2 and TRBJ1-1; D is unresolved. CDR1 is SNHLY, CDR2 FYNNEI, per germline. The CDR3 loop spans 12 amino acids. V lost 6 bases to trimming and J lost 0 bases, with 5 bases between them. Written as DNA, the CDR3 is TGTGCCAGCAGGAGACTGAACACTGAAGCTTTCTTT. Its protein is CASRRLNTEAFF.

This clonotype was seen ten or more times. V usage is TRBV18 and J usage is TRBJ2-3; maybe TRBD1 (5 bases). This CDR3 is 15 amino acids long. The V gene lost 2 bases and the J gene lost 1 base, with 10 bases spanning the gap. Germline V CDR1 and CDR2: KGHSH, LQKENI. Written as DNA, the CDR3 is TGTGCCAGCTCACCAGTACAGGCCGGCACAGATACGCAGTATTTT. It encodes CASSPVQAGTDTQYF.

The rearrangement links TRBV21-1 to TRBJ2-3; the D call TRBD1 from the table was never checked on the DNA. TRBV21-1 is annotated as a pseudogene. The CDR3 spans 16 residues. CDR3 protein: CASSKGRAGRTDTQYF. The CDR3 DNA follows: TGTGCCAGCAGCAAAGGCCGGGCAGGACGCACAGATACGCAGTATTTT.

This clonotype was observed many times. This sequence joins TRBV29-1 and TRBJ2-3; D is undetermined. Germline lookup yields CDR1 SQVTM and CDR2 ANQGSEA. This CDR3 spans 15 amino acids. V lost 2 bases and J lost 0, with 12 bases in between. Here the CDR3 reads CSVEIGLTSTDTQYF. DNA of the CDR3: TGCAGCGTTGAAATCGGCCTGACTAGCACAGATACGCAGTATTTT.

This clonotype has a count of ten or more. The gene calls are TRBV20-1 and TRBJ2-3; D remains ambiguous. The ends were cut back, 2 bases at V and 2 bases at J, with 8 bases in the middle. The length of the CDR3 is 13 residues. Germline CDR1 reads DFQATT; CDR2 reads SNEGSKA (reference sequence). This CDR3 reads CSARLAPTDTQYF. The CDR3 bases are TGCAGTGCTAGATTAGCACCCACAGATACGCAGTATTTT.

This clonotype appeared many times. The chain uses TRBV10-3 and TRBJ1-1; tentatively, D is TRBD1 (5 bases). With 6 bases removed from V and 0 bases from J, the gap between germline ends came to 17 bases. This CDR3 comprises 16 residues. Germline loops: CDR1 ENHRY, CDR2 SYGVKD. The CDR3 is CAISQTDSIMNTEAFF. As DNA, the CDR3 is TGTGCCATCAGCCAGACAGACTCCATAATGAACACTGAAGCTTTCTTT.

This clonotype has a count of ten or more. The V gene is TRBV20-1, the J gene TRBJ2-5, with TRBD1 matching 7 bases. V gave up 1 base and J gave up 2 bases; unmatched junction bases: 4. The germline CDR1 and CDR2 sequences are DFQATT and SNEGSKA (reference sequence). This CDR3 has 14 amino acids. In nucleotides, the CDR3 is TGCAGTGCTAGAGCCGGGACAGCACAAGAGACCCAGTACTTC. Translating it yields CSARAGTAQETQYF.

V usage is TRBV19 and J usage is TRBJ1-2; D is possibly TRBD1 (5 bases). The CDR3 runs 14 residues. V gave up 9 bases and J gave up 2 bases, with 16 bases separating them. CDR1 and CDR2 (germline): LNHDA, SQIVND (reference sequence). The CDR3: CASRDDLTNYGYTF. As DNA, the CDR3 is TGTGCCAGCCGGGACGACCTAACGAACTATGGCTACACCTTC.

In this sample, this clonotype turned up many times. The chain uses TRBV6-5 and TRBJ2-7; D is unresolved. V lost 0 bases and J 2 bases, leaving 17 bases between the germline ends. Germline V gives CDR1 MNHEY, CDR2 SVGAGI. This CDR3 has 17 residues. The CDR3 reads CASSYSSRALATYEQYF. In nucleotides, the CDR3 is TGTGCCAGCAGTTACTCTTCAAGGGCCCTCGCTACCTACGAGCAGTACTTC.

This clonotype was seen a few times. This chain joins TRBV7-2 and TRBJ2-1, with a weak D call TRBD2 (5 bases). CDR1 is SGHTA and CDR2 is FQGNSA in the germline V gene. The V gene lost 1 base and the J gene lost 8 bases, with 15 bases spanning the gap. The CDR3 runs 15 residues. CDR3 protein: CASSLGPYSDHEQFF. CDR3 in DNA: TGTGCCAGCAGCTTAGGCCCCTATAGCGATCATGAGCAGTTCTTC.

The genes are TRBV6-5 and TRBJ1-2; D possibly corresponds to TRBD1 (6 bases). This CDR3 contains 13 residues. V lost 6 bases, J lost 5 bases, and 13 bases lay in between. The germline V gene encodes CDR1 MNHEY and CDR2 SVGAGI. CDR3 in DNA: TGTGCCAGCAGGAGGGGGGCGGGGTATGGCTACACCTTC. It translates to CASRRGAGYGYTF.

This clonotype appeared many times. CDR3 coding DNA: TGTGCCAGCAGTTTATTCGCGGGAGTGGGCGAGCAGTACTTC. Translated: CASSLFAGVGEQYF. The chain is built from TRBV12-3 or TRBV12-4 and TRBJ2-7; 7 bases are shared with TRBD2. This CDR3 is 14 amino acids long. The trim removed 2 bases at V and 6 bases at J, leaving 7 bases unmatched.

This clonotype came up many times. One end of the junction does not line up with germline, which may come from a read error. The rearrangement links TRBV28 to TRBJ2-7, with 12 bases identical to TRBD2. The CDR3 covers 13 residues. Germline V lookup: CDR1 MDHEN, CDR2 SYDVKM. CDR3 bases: TGTGCCAGCGCCGATCTGGCTAGCGGGAGGGGGGCCTTC. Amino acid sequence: CASADLASGRGAF.

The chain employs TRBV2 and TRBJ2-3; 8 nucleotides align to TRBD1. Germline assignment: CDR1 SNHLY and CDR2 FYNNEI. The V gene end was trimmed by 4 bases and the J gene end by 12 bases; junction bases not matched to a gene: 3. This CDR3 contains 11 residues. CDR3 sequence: CASSVQGGQYF. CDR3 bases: TGTGCCAGCAGTGTACAGGGGGGTCAGTATTTT.

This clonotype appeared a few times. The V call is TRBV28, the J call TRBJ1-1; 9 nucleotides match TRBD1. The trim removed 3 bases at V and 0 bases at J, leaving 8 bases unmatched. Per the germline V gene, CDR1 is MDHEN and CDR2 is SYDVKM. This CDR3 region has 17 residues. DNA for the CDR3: TGTGCCAGCAGTTTTCCCCCACAGGGGGCGATGAACACTGAAGCTTTCTTT. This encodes CASSFPPQGAMNTEAFF.

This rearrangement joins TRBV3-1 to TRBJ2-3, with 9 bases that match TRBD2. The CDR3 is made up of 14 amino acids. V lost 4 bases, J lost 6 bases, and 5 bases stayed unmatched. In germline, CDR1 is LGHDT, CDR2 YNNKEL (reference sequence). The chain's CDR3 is CASSLVSGRDTQYF. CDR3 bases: TGTGCCAGCAGCCTCGTCAGCGGGAGGGATACGCAGTATTTT.

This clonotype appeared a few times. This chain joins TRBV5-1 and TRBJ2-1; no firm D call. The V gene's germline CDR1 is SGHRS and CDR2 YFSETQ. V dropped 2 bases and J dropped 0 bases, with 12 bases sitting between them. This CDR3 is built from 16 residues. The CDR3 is CASSLRPELSYNEQFF. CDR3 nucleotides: TGCGCCAGCAGCTTAAGGCCGGAGCTCTCCTACAATGAGCAGTTCTTC.

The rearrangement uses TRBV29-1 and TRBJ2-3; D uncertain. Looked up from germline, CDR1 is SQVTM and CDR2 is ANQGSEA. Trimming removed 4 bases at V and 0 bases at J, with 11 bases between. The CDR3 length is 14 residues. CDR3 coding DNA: TGCAGCGTTGGTATTGGAGCCAGCACAGATACGCAGTATTTT. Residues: CSVGIGASTDTQYF.

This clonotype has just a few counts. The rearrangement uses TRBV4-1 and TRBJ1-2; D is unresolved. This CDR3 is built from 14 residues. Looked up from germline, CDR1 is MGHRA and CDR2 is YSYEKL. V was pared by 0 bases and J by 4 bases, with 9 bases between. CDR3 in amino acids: CASSQDGDIYGYTF. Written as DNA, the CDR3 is TGCGCCAGCAGCCAAGACGGTGACATCTATGGCTACACCTTC.

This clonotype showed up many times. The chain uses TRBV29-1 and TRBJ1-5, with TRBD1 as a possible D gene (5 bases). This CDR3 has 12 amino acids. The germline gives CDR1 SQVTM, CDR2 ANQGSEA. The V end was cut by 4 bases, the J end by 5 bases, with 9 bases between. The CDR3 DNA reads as TGCAGCGTTGGACAGTACGATCAGCCCCAGCATTTT. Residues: CSVGQYDQPQHF.

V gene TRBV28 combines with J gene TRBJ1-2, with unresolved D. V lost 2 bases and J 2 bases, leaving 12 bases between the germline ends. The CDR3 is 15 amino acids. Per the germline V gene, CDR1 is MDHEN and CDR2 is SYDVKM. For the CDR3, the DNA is TGTGCCAGCAGTTTAACGGTTCCAGTCAACTATGGCTACACCTTC. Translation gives CASSLTVPVNYGYTF.

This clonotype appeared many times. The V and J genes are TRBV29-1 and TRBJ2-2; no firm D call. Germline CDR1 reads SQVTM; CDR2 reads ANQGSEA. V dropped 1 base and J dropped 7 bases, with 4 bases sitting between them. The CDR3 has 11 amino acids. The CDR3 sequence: CSVEGNGELFF. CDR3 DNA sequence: TGCAGCGTTGAAGGGAACGGGGAGCTGTTTTTT.

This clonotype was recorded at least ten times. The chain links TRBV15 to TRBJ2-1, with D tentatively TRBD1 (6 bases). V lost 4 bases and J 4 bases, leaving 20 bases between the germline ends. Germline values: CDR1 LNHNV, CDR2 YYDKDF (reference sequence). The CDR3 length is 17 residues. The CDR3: CATSKGVIRGPYNEQFF. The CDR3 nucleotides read TGTGCCACCAGCAAGGGAGTAATCAGGGGCCCTTACAATGAGCAGTTCTTC.

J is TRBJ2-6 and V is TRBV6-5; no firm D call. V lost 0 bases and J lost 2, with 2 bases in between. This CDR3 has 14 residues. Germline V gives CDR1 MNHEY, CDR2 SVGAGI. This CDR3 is CASSYSPGANVLTF. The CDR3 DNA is TGTGCCAGCAGTTACTCCCCTGGGGCCAACGTCCTGACTTTC.

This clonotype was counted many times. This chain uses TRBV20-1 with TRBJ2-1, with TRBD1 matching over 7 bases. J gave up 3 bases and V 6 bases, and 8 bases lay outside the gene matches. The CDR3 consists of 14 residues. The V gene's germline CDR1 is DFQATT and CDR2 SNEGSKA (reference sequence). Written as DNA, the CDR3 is TGCAGTGCGGACGGGACAGCACTCTACAATGAGCAGTTCTTC. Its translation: CSADGTALYNEQFF.

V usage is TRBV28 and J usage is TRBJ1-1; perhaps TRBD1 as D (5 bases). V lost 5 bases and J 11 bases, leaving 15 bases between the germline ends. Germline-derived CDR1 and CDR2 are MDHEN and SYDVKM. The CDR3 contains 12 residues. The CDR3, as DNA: TGTGCCAGCAGTCCTGGGCGGGACTTGGCTTTCTTT. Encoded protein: CASSPGRDLAFF.

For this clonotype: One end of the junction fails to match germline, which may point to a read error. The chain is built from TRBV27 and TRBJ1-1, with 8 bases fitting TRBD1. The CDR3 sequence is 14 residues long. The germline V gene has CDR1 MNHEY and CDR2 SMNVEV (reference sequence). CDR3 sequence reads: CASSLDRGATETFF. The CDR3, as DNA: TGTGCCAGCAGTTTAGACAGGGGAGCCACTGAAACTTTCTTT.

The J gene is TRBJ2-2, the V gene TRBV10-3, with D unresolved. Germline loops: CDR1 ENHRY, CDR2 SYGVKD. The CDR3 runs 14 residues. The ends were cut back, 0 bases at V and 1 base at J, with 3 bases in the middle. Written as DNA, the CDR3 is TGTGCCATCAGTGAGTCGATGAACACCGGGGAGCTGTTTTTT. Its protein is CAISESMNTGELFF.

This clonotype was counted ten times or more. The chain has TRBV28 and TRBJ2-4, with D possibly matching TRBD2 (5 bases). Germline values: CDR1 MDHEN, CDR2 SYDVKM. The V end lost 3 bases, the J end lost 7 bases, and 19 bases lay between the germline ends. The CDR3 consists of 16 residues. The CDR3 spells CASSFPGLITRNIQYF. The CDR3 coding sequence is TGTGCCAGCAGTTTTCCCGGACTCATTACCAGGAACATTCAGTACTTC.